This T cell receptor beta chain stems from a study of cytotoxic CD8 clonotypes in ibrutinib-treated CLL. Generated by immunoSEQ multiplex PCR, the TCRdb table keeps only in-frame clones and is missing some. Of approximately 100,000 clones detected, almost 80% appear once; the ten largest clones hold approximately 30%. This CDR3 is 13 amino acids long. This material consisted of PBMCs, taken after 12 months of ibrutinib treatment. The TCR comes from a human donor with chronic lymphocytic leukemia. The gene calls are TRBV21-1 and TRBJ1-1. TRBV21-1 is recorded as a pseudogene. CDR3 nucleotides: TGTGCCAGCAACCCCCGGGGGCGCACTGAAGCTTTCTTT. It specifies CASNPRGRTEAFF.